These 18 T cell receptor beta chains originate from one sample sequenced in a study of beta chain features in type 1 diabetes. Overall study findings and caveats: Among patients with Type 1 diabetes, TCRB CDR3s were moderately but significantly shorter in every one of the four CD4+ subsets.

The isolated RNA, all of it, was reverse transcribed, so expressed TCRB transcripts were what got sequenced. Data came from immunoSEQ multiplex PCR; TCRdb stores just in-frame clones and leaves some out. The sample lists about 660,000 clones, over 12% occurring once. These TCRs' antigens remain unknown. Material: naive CD4+ T cells from blood. Receptors originate from a man younger than 30 with type 1 diabetes.

For the CDR3, the DNA is TGTGCGACCCGCGGGGTCTACGAGCAGTACTTC. The encoded protein is CATRGVYEQYF. The chain recombines TRBV25-1 with TRBJ2-7; weak D call: TRBD2 (6 bases). Germline V lookup: CDR1 MGHDK, CDR2 SYGVNS. There are 11 residues in the CDR3.

The chain is built from TRBV30 and TRBJ2-1, with 7 bases lining up with TRBD2. The V and J ends lost 3 bases and 6 bases, in that order; junction bases with no gene match: 20. The CDR3 extends over 18 amino acids. CDR1 and CDR2 from the germline V gene are GTSNPN and SVGIG (reference sequence). CDR3 nucleotide sequence: TGTGCCTGGAGCATATGGAGGGGCGCGGGGGTTCCTGGCAATGAGCAGTTCTTC. Its translation: CAWSIWRGAGVPGNEQFF.

The chain has TRBV2 and TRBJ1-5; D unclear. Germline V gene lookup returns CDR1 SNHLY and CDR2 FYNNEI. The CDR3 has 14 amino acids. The germline V and J ends were trimmed by 4 bases and 0 bases, with 7 bases remaining between them. In DNA form, the CDR3 reads TGTGCCAGCAGTGTAGGATATAGCAATCAGCCCCAGCATTTT. It specifies CASSVGYSNQPQHF.

This sequence joins TRBV21-1 and TRBJ2-6; the D call TRBD1 from the table was never checked on the DNA. TRBV21-1 is labeled a pseudogene. CDR3 size: 15 residues. CDR3 sequence reads: CASLDRDAGANVLTF. Written as DNA, the CDR3 is TGTGCCAGTTTGGACAGGGACGCTGGGGCCAACGTCCTGACTTTC.

This clone came up once. The chain links TRBV30 to TRBJ2-3, with D possibly TRBD2 on 6 matching bases. This CDR3 region has 15 residues. Germline V CDR1 and CDR2: GTSNPN, SVGIG (reference sequence). The V end lost 1 base, the J end lost 1 base, and 12 bases lay between the germline ends. The CDR3 reads CAWSALTGGTDTQYF. The DNA for the CDR3 is TGTGCCTGGAGTGCCTTAACGGGAGGCACAGATACGCAGTATTTT.

This clone was detected only a few times. The rearrangement uses TRBV28 and TRBJ1-2, with D possibly TRBD1 on 5 matching bases. Trimming left V 3 bases short and J 6 bases short, with 8 bases between. Germline V gene data show CDR1 as MDHEN and CDR2 as SYDVKM. The CDR3 consists of 12 residues. CDR3 sequence reads: CASSLTGDGYTF. CDR3 nucleotide sequence: TGTGCCAGCAGTTTGACGGGGGATGGCTACACCTTC.

This rearrangement joins TRBV7-2 to TRBJ2-1, with 7 bases matching TRBD1. Looked up from germline, CDR1 is SGHTA and CDR2 is FQGNSA. The CDR3 totals 17 residues. After removal of 4 bases from V and 2 bases from J, the junction contained 11 bases not matched to a gene. In DNA, the CDR3 is TGTGCCAGCAGCTCCGCTGTAGGGACAGCCACCTACAATGAGCAGTTCTTC. Encoded protein: CASSSAVGTATYNEQFF.

The chain combines TRBV19 with TRBJ1-2; D remains ambiguous. The CDR3 is made up of 17 amino acids. Germline CDR1 and CDR2: LNHDA and SQIVND (reference sequence). The V end was cut by 8 bases, the J end by 1 base, with 23 bases between. The CDR3 sequence: CASGSRAEGFLNYGYTF. In DNA, the CDR3 is TGTGCCAGTGGGAGTAGGGCGGAAGGATTCCTTAACTATGGCTACACCTTC.

This clone has only a few counts. J is TRBJ2-7 and V is TRBV10-3; D could derive from TRBD1 or TRBD2 (5 bases each). The V and J ends lost 3 bases and 3 bases respectively, with 15 bases between them. From germline, CDR1 is ENHRY and CDR2 SYGVKD. The CDR3 consists of 15 residues. CDR3 sequence: CAISDSGTVSYEQYF. The DNA for the CDR3 is TGTGCCATCAGTGATTCCGGGACCGTAAGCTACGAGCAGTACTTC.

J is TRBJ2-2 and V is TRBV10-3; D is uncertain. Trimming pared 4 bases from V and 3 bases from J, leaving 9 bases between. This CDR3 contains 14 residues. From germline, CDR1 is ENHRY and CDR2 SYGVKD. In DNA, the CDR3 is TGTGCCATCAGTGGTCCGGGCCACACCGGGGAGCTGTTTTTT. Its translation is CAISGPGHTGELFF.

The J gene is TRBJ2-7, the V gene TRBV25-1, with 9 nucleotides matching TRBD1. Trimming removed 6 bases from V and 2 bases from J; junction bases left unmatched: 2. This CDR3 spans 13 amino acids. Germline CDR1 and CDR2: MGHDK and SYGVNS. This CDR3 reads CASSGDRAYEQYF. The CDR3 nucleotides are TGTGCCAGCAGCGGGGACAGGGCCTACGAGCAGTACTTC.

This clone was seen more than once but under ten times. This sample includes further DNA sequences coding for the same CDR3. The rearrangement joins TRBV27 to TRBJ2-3, with D uncertain. V lost 6 bases to trimming and J lost 0 bases, with 1 base between them. The CDR3 is 11 amino acids. Germline lookup yields CDR1 MNHEY and CDR2 SMNVEV (reference sequence). The CDR3 DNA sequence: TGTGCCAGCAGAAGCACAGATACGCAGTATTTT. It yields the protein CASRSTDTQYF.

This clone came up a few times. This sequence joins TRBV7-2 and TRBJ2-7; 9 bases are a match to TRBD2. V lost 3 bases, J lost 3 bases, and 9 bases stayed unmatched. This CDR3 has 16 amino acids. Germline lookup yields CDR1 SGHTA and CDR2 FQGNSA. CDR3 coding DNA: TGTGCCAGCAGCTTCCTAGCGGGATGGGGCGGCTACGAGCAGTACTTC. Amino acid sequence: CASSFLAGWGGYEQYF.

The V call is TRBV5-1, the J call TRBJ1-4; D not resolved. The CDR3 is 15 amino acids. Germline assignment: CDR1 SGHRS and CDR2 YFSETQ. V was cut by 0 bases and J by 7 bases, with 13 bases left in between. The CDR3 DNA is TGCGCCAGCAGCTTGGCCAGCGAAATCGGTGAAAAACTGTTTTTT. This translates into CASSLASEIGEKLFF.

The V and J genes are TRBV7-9 and TRBJ1-6; 8 nucleotides agree with TRBD1. V was pared by 5 bases and J by 5 bases, with 2 bases of the junction left unmatched. This CDR3 has 14 residues. The V gene's germline CDR1 is SEHNR and CDR2 FQNEAQ (reference sequence). The CDR3 nucleotides are TGTGCCAGCAGCCCGGACAGGGATAATTCACCCCTCCACTTT. This translates into CASSPDRDNSPLHF.

The chain employs TRBV9 and TRBJ2-1; the match to TRBD1 covers 7 bases. V shed 3 bases, J shed 2 bases, and the junction held 8 bases outside the gene matches. Germline assignment: CDR1 SGDLS and CDR2 YYNGEE. The CDR3 length is 16 residues. This CDR3 is CASSGAGTAPYNEQFF. CDR3 nucleotides: TGTGCCAGCAGCGGGGCCGGGACAGCCCCCTACAATGAGCAGTTCTTC.

The rearrangement uses TRBV30 and TRBJ1-3; 9 bases fit TRBD1. The V and J ends lost 4 bases and 0 bases, in that order; junction bases with no gene match: 1. Germline V CDR1 and CDR2: GTSNPN, SVGIG (reference sequence). The CDR3 is 14 residues long. DNA for the CDR3: TGTGCCTGGAAACAGGGGGCCTCTGGAAACACCATATATTTT. It translates to CAWKQGASGNTIYF.

The rearrangement uses TRBV10-3 and TRBJ2-3; the D is unclear. Between the trimmed V and J ends, which lost 6 bases and 5 bases, there was a span of 12 bases. Germline loops: CDR1 ENHRY, CDR2 SYGVKD. The CDR3 contains 13 residues. This CDR3 reads CAIRGFSGDTQYF. The CDR3 DNA reads TGTGCCATCAGAGGGTTTTCCGGAGATACGCAGTATTTT.